This record covers a single T cell receptor (beta chain). What it binds is not known. Germline lookup yields CDR1 MNHNY and CDR2 SVGAGI (reference sequence). The CDR3 spans 16 residues. Trimming pared 0 bases from V and 5 bases from J, leaving 14 bases between. These data come from a study of graft-versus-host responses after intestinal transplantation. The data were produced by immunoSEQ multiplex PCR, yet TCRdb's version contains in-frame clones alone and is incomplete. The table lists 80,000 to 100,000 clones, around 90% of them singletons, with around 0.1% in the top ten. This receptor was identified in a human donor who received an intestinal transplant. This specimen consisted of unstimulated CD4+ T cells sorted from spleen or lymph node cells, obtained before intestinal transplant. This chain joins TRBV6-6 and TRBJ2-1, with D perhaps matching TRBD2 (7 bases). The CDR3 bases are TGTGCCAGCAGTTACTCAGGGGGGGCCCGTGACAATGAGCAGTTCTTC. As protein: CASSYSGGARDNEQFF.